A selection of T cell receptor beta chains follows, all from one sample in a study of blood T cell repertoires in COVID-19. Measured with immunoSEQ multiplex PCR; TCRdb has only the in-frame clones, and not every one. This sample yields 80,000 to 100,000 clones, of which roughly 80% are seen a single time; around a fifth belongs to the top ten. Source material: peripheral blood. The receptors were sampled from a human donor in a cohort sampled during active COVID-19. Both conserved end residues are part of each CDR3. The order of the fields is J gene, V gene, clone size, D gene, CDR3 protein, CDR3 DNA. D genes are given only for firm matches. Clone size is given for some rows only: seen once, a few or many times, or a class if the clone is expanded.

>TRBJ1-2|TRBV2|.|TRBD1
CASSSGGLNYGYTF
TGTGCCAGCAGTTCAGGGGGCCTCAACTATGGCTACACCTTC
>TRBJ2-7|TRBV6-5|.|.
CASSYSGVQYF
TGTGCCAGCAGTTACTCGGGAGTGCAGTACTTC
>TRBJ2-7|TRBV3-1/TRBV3-2|few|TRBD1
CASSQATGRQVYEQYF
TGTGCCAGCAGCCAAGCGACAGGGCGGCAAGTCTACGAGCAGTACTTC
>TRBJ2-7|TRBV10-2|.|.
CASSDPAGVGLNEQYF
TGCGCCAGCAGTGACCCCGCCGGGGTCGGCCTGAACGAGCAGTACTTC
>TRBJ1-2|TRBV24-1|.|TRBD1
CATQGQAGGYTF
TGTGCCACCCAAGGACAGGCGGGAGGCTACACCTTC
>TRBJ2-5|TRBV2|.|TRBD2
CASSELAGGRETQYF
TGTGCCAGCAGTGAACTAGCGGGGGGACGGGAGACCCAGTACTTC
>TRBJ1-5|TRBV25-1|.|.
CASKNRDSNQPQHF
TGTGCCAGCAAGAATCGGGATAGCAATCAGCCCCAGCATTTT
>TRBJ1-1|TRBV30|.|.
CALYRAMNTEAFF
TGTGCCTTATACAGGGCCATGAACACTGAAGCTTTCTTT
>TRBJ1-3|TRBV6-1|few|.
CASSDSFSGNTIYF
TGTGCCAGCAGTGACAGTTTCTCTGGAAACACCATATATTTT
>TRBJ1-5|TRBV28|.|.
CASSLGGELYQPQHF
TGTGCCAGCAGTTTGGGAGGGGAGCTCTATCAGCCCCAGCATTTT
>TRBJ2-7|TRBV6-6|.|TRBD2
CASRTSPTSGRVEQYF
TGTGCCAGCAGAACCTCCCCCACTAGCGGAAGGGTCGAGCAGTACTTC